Listed below are T cell receptor beta chains from one sample, sequenced in a study of T cells after yellow fever vaccination. TCRdb independently ran MiXCR on the 5' RACE reads; one entry per CDR3 protein. Of 140,000 to 150,000 distinct CDR3 sequences in the sample, around 6.3% are singletons; the top ten hold more than 0.55%. Sequencing used CD4+ T cells sorted from PBMCs, obtained 10 days after the yellow fever booster vaccination. Every receptor here comes from a man aged 25-45 years who received the YFV17D yellow fever vaccine. The CDR3 runs from the conserved cysteine through the conserved F or W. A D gene is named only where the DNA matches it firmly. Only some rows state a clone size, as once, few, many or a class for expanded clones.

CDR3 DNA: TGTGCCAGCAGCAAAGTCGCGTTGGAAAACATTCAGTACTTC
CDR3 protein: CASSKVALENIQYF
V gene: TRBV21-1
J gene: TRBJ2-4
D gene: NA
clone size: many

CDR3 DNA: TGTGCCAGCAGTGACTCGAGGACGTGGCAGGGGATGTATCAGCCCCAGCATTTT
CDR3 protein: CASSDSRTWQGMYQPQHF
V gene: TRBV6-4
J gene: TRBJ1-5
D gene: NA
clone size: many

CDR3 DNA: TGTGCCAGCCAGAGGGGAGGGGAGACCCAGTACTTC
CDR3 protein: CASQRGGETQYF
V gene: TRBV7-9
J gene: TRBJ2-5
D gene: TRBD2
clone size: many

CDR3 DNA: TGTGCCAGTAGTCGCGAGGAGGGGGGCGAGCAGTACTTC
CDR3 protein: CASSREEGGEQYF
V gene: TRBV19
J gene: TRBJ2-7
D gene: NA
clone size: many

CDR3 DNA: TGCAGTGCGCCCCCGGGACAGAAAACAGATACGCAGTATTTT
CDR3 protein: CSAPPGQKTDTQYF
V gene: TRBV20-1
J gene: TRBJ2-3
D gene: TRBD1
clone size: many

CDR3 DNA: TGTGCCTGGGGGGAACAGGGTAACACTGAAGCTTTCTTT
CDR3 protein: CAWGEQGNTEAFF
V gene: TRBV30
J gene: TRBJ1-1
D gene: NA
clone size: many

CDR3 DNA: TGCGCCAGCAGCCAGGACACTAGCGGGAGGGCCCCCGGGGAGCTGTTTTTT
CDR3 protein: CASSQDTSGRAPGELFF
V gene: TRBV4-3
J gene: TRBJ2-2
D gene: TRBD2
clone size: NA

CDR3 DNA: TGTGCCAGCAGTTTACGACCCCATAGCAGGTCCTCGGATGGCTACACCTTC
CDR3 protein: CASSLRPHSRSSDGYTF
V gene: TRBV27
J gene: TRBJ1-2
D gene: NA
clone size: many

CDR3 DNA: TGTGCCAGCAGCTTAGAAGCGGGAGGTATCTACGAGCAGTACTTC
CDR3 protein: CASSLEAGGIYEQYF
V gene: TRBV7-2
J gene: TRBJ2-7
D gene: TRBD2
clone size: many

CDR3 DNA: TGTGCCAGCAGCTTACGAGCGGGAGGGCAAGAGACCCAGTACTTC
CDR3 protein: CASSLRAGGQETQYF
V gene: TRBV7-2
J gene: TRBJ2-5
D gene: TRBD2
clone size: many

CDR3 DNA: TGTGCCAGCAGCCTATCAGGGAGGCGCCCCTCCTACAATGAGCAGTTCTTC
CDR3 protein: CASSLSGRRPSYNEQFF
V gene: TRBV27
J gene: TRBJ2-1
D gene: NA
clone size: many

CDR3 DNA: TGTGCCAGCAGCCCCTCGACAGGGTCGGATCAGCCCCAGCATTTT
CDR3 protein: CASSPSTGSDQPQHF
V gene: TRBV9
J gene: TRBJ1-5
D gene: TRBD1
clone size: many

CDR3 DNA: TGTGCCAGCAGCCCAGGACCGGGACTTCACACCGGGGAGCTGTTTTTT
CDR3 protein: CASSPGPGLHTGELFF
V gene: TRBV5-6
J gene: TRBJ2-2
D gene: NA
clone size: few

CDR3 DNA: TGTGCCAGCAGCCCTACGCTGGGGGCGCGAAAGACCCAGTACTTC
CDR3 protein: CASSPTLGARKTQYF
V gene: TRBV5-5
J gene: TRBJ2-5
D gene: NA
clone size: many

CDR3 DNA: TGTGCCAGCTCACCAAGGCAGACCCCCTACGAGCAGTACTTC
CDR3 protein: CASSPRQTPYEQYF
V gene: TRBV18
J gene: TRBJ2-7
D gene: NA
clone size: many

CDR3 DNA: TGTGCCAGCAGCTTAGTCGGGGGACTACAAGAGACCCAGTACTTC
CDR3 protein: CASSLVGGLQETQYF
V gene: TRBV7-9
J gene: TRBJ2-5
D gene: TRBD2
clone size: many

CDR3 DNA: TGTGCCAGCAGCTCACCACGGGCAGGAGGATACAATGAGCAGTTCTTC
CDR3 protein: CASSSPRAGGYNEQFF
V gene: TRBV7-3
J gene: TRBJ2-1
D gene: NA
clone size: many